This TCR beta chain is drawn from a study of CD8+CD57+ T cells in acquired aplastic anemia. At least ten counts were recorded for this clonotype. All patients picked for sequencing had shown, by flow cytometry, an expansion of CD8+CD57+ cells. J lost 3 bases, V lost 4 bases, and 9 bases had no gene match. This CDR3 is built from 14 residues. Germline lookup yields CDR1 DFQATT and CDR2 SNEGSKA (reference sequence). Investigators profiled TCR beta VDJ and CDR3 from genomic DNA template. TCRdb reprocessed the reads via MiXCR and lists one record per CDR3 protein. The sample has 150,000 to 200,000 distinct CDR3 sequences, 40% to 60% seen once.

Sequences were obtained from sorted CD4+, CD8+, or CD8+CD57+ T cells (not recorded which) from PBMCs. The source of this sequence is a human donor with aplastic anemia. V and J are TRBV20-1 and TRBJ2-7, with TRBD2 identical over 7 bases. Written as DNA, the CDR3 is TGCAGTGCTAAACCCGGGACTACATACTACGAGCAGTACTTC. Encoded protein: CSAKPGTTYYEQYF.